This T cell receptor (beta chain) stems from a study of cytotoxic CD8 clonotypes in ibrutinib-treated CLL. Study in general: Response samples followed a median around 12 months of treatment, range 6 to 36. General study findings and limits: Clonality increased at ibrutinib response and stayed stable in sustained remission. At progression, however, it fell back toward baseline.

Assay: immunoSEQ multiplex PCR; the TCRdb copy retains only in-frame clones and omits some. This table holds over 100,000 clones, under 70% found once. The V end was cut by 3 bases, the J end by 7 bases, with 16 bases between. The germline gives CDR1 SQVTM, CDR2 ANQGSEA. CDR3 length equals 13 residues. Comment on this clone: The antigen is unknown.

The source material was PBMCs, sampled after 24 months of ibrutinib treatment. The sequence came from a human donor with chronic lymphocytic leukemia. V is TRBV29-1 and J is TRBJ2-7; no definite D call. The chain's CDR3 is CSVETRPRMEQYF. The CDR3 nucleotides read TGCAGCGTTGAGACTCGACCGCGAATGGAGCAGTACTTC.